Given below is one T cell receptor beta chain in context. Its antigen remains unknown. This sample stems from a study of T cell responses to AZD1222 COVID-19 vaccine. Study-wide findings and caveats: Once two AZD1222 doses were given, Spike-specific TCR breadth and depth went up. It should be noted that donors were predominantly white British and more often female, and clonal diversity was possibly underestimated.

The CDR3 is made up of 14 amino acids. Germline V gene data show CDR1 as MDHEN and CDR2 as SYDVKM. V dropped 4 bases and J dropped 7 bases, with 17 bases sitting between them. Produced via immunoSEQ multiplex PCR; TCRdb's table is partial and in-frame only. Of over 95,000 clones in the sample, approximately 90% were seen once. This specimen was peripheral blood, taken 28 days after the second AZD1222 dose. The TCR was taken from an adult who received the AZD1222 COVID-19 vaccine. The chain links TRBV28 to TRBJ2-7, with D perhaps TRBD2 (5 bases). CDR3 bases: TGTGCCAGCAGTTCTCCGACGGCACCGGGGGAGCAGTACTTC. Translation: CASSSPTAPGEQYF.